The present entry profiles one T cell receptor beta chain with its context. The germline V and J ends were trimmed by 4 bases and 0 bases, with 13 bases remaining between them. The CDR3 length is 15 residues. This sample is part of a study of shared clonotypes between healthy human individuals. The method was immunoSEQ multiplex PCR; TCRdb's version includes in-frame clones alone and lacks a portion of them. The table lists hundreds of thousands of clones, about 96% of them singletons. The sequence was obtained from a woman aged 25-40 years in good health. The sequencing input was naive CD4+ T cells sorted from blood. The subset here: CD45RA+ positively selected. V and J are TRBV7-1 and TRBJ2-7; D remains unclear. TRBV7-1 is an ORF for which the function is uncertain. In DNA form, the CDR3 reads TGTGCCAGCAGCTTATCTGACATACTCTCCTACGAGCAGTACTTC. Amino acids: CASSLSDILSYEQYF.